These 30 T cell receptor beta chains share one sample of origin, sequenced in a study of blood T cells in healthy people across ages. Together with a sample-barcoded 5' primer, a J-beta primer mix was included in a second PCR lasting roughly 6 to 12 cycles. One entry per CDR3 protein results from TCRdb running MiXCR on the 5' RACE reads. This sample carries hundreds of thousands of distinct CDR3 sequences, under 45% of them seen once, and the ten largest clones take roughly 18%. Sequencing used blood. Receptor source: a man aged 55 to 70 in good health.

With respect to this clonotype: Possible read error: a much larger clone is one base away. The chain has TRBV3-1 and TRBJ2-7; the D gene could be TRBD1 or TRBD2 (5 bases each). This CDR3 comprises 14 residues. Trimming took off 3 bases at V and 7 bases at J, with 16 bases between the two ends. The germline V gene has CDR1 LGHDT and CDR2 YNNKEL (reference sequence). The CDR3 protein is CASSQSGARNEQYF. CDR3 bases: TGTGCCAGCAGCCAGTCCGGGGCCAGGAATGAGCAGTACTTC.

The chain recombines TRBV6-5 with TRBJ2-1, with 7 nucleotides matching TRBD1. V dropped 6 bases and J dropped 2; count of bases not matched to a gene: 7. Germline V gives CDR1 MNHEY, CDR2 SVGAGI. This CDR3 is built from 15 residues. CDR3 sequence: CASRGDRVTYNEQFF. CDR3 DNA sequence: TGTGCCAGCAGAGGCGACAGGGTAACCTACAATGAGCAGTTCTTC.

This clonotype appeared a few times. This chain uses TRBV10-3 with TRBJ2-3; 11 bases are shared with TRBD2. Trimming at V came to 5 bases and at J to 3 bases, leaving 1 base not matched to a gene. Germline V gene lookup returns CDR1 ENHRY and CDR2 SYGVKD. The CDR3 sequence is 14 residues long. The CDR3 reads CAISPSGGTDTQYF. CDR3 nucleotides: TGTGCCATCAGTCCTAGCGGGGGGACAGATACGCAGTATTTT.

The chain links TRBV6-2 or TRBV6-3 to TRBJ2-3, with D uncertain. This CDR3 has 14 amino acids. The germline V gene encodes CDR1 MNHEY and CDR2 SVGEGT. Trimming stripped 0 bases from V and 6 bases from J, with 10 bases between. The CDR3 DNA reads as TGTGCCAGCAGTTACTCGTCCAGGACCGATACGCAGTATTTT. Protein product: CASSYSSRTDTQYF.

In nucleotides, the CDR3 is TGTGCCAGCAGCTCAACGACAGGGGCCTACGAGCAGTACTTC. The encoded protein is CASSSTTGAYEQYF. The rearrangement joins TRBV7-2 to TRBJ2-5; 8 positions match TRBD1. The J call is doubtful: the DNA matches TRBJ2-7 better. Germline V gives CDR1 SGHTA, CDR2 FQGNSA. The CDR3 is 14 residues long.

The V gene is TRBV12-3 or TRBV12-4, the J gene TRBJ2-5; 9 bases are shared with TRBD2. The trim removed 6 bases at V and 5 bases at J, leaving 7 bases unmatched. The CDR3 is 14 amino acids. In nucleotides, the CDR3 is TGTGCCAGCAGCCCCGAGCGGGGGGTGGAGACCCAGTACTTC. This translates into CASSPERGVETQYF.

V and J are TRBV28 and TRBJ2-3, with D perhaps matching TRBD2 (5 bases). Germline CDR1 reads MDHEN; CDR2 reads SYDVKM. Trimming cost V 5 bases and J 2 bases, with 17 bases left between them. This CDR3 has 16 residues. The CDR3 DNA reads TGTGCCAGCAGTACGTACGGAAGCGGAGACACAGATACGCAGTATTTT. This sequence encodes CASSTYGSGDTDTQYF.

Ten or more counts support this clonotype. Written as DNA, the CDR3 is TGTGCCAGCAGTTGGGACGGAACCTACGAGCAGTACTTC. It yields the protein CASSWDGTYEQYF. This chain connects TRBV27 to TRBJ2-7; D may be TRBD1 or TRBD2 (5 bases each). V lost 4 bases to trimming and J lost 2 bases, with 9 bases between them. The germline CDR1 and CDR2 sequences are MNHEY and SMNVEV (reference sequence). This CDR3 region has 13 residues.

This chain links TRBV20-1 with TRBJ1-2; D is perhaps TRBD1 (5 bases). CDR3 length equals 12 residues. Germline lookup yields CDR1 DFQATT and CDR2 SNEGSKA (reference sequence). Trimming removed 5 bases from V and 3 bases from J, with 10 bases in between. The CDR3 nucleotides read TGCAGTGCTGTCCAGGGTGACTATGGCTACACCTTC. This gives the protein CSAVQGDYGYTF.

This clonotype was found many times. J is TRBJ2-3 and V is TRBV7-2, with D uncertain. Germline CDR1 reads SGHTA; CDR2 reads FQGNSA. Trimming removed 6 bases at V and 2 bases at J, with 6 bases between. CDR3 length: 12 residues. CDR3 loop: CASSFLTDTQYF. The DNA of the CDR3 is TGTGCCAGCAGTTTTCTCACAGATACGCAGTATTTT.

This chain joins TRBV28 and TRBJ1-4, with no clear D. The CDR3 is 15 residues long. Germline CDR1 MDHEN, CDR2 SYDVKM. Trimming shortened V by 5 bases and J by 0 bases, and 10 bases separated the two germline ends. This CDR3 reads CASSTYGATNEKLFF. DNA for the CDR3: TGTGCCAGCAGTACGTACGGTGCAACTAATGAAAAACTGTTTTTT.

A note on this clonotype: One end of the junction does not line up with germline, which may come from a read error. The rearrangement links TRBV12-3 or TRBV12-4 to TRBJ1-1; 11 nucleotides agree with TRBD1. There are 17 residues in the CDR3. CDR3: CACSRSGTGGMNTEAFF. The CDR3 nucleotides read TGTGCCTGCAGCCGGTCCGGGACAGGGGGGATGAACACTGAAGCTTTCTTT.

The chain recombines TRBV7-2 with TRBJ2-1; TRBD2 matches at 7 bases. The J call could be wrong; TRBJ2-7 is a better fit for the DNA end. The CDR3 loop spans 13 amino acids. In germline, CDR1 is SGHTA, CDR2 FQGNSA. CDR3 sequence (DNA): TGTGCCAGCAGAGCGGGACCAAACAATGAGCAGTACTTC. This gives the protein CASRAGPNNEQYF.

The rearrangement uses TRBV18 and TRBJ2-4; either TRBD1 or TRBD2 may fit D (5 bases each). The CDR3 has 18 amino acids. V lost 1 base, J lost 0 bases, and 16 bases lay in between. Germline V gives CDR1 KGHSH, CDR2 LQKENI. CDR3 bases: TGTGCCAGCTCACCACTGACTCCGGGACCCCAAGCCAAAAACATTCAGTACTTC. Residues: CASSPLTPGPQAKNIQYF.

The CDR3, as DNA: TGCAGCGTTGATCTAGCGGGGGGCCACAATGAGCAGTTCTTC. This encodes CSVDLAGGHNEQFF. The chain links TRBV29-1 to TRBJ2-1, with 11 positions matching TRBD2. The CDR3 runs 14 residues. Trimming took 3 bases from V and 5 from J; bases not matched to a gene: 3. Germline V lookup: CDR1 SQVTM, CDR2 ANQGSEA.

V gene TRBV5-4 combines with J gene TRBJ2-1; 12 bases map to TRBD2. With V trimmed by 0 bases and J by 6 bases, 4 bases remained unmatched. The CDR3 runs to 16 residues. Per germline, CDR1 SGHNT and CDR2 YYREEE (reference sequence). In nucleotides, the CDR3 is TGTGCCAGCAGCTTGGCCCTAGCGGGGGGGTCCAATGAGCAGTTCTTC. This gives the protein CASSLALAGGSNEQFF.

The J gene is TRBJ1-6, the V gene TRBV3-1; D is unclear. There are 13 residues in the CDR3. V shed 1 base and J shed 7 bases, with 5 bases lying between them. The germline V gene encodes CDR1 LGHDT and CDR2 YNNKEL (reference sequence). The CDR3 loop is CASSQGLNSPLHF. In nucleotides, the CDR3 is TGTGCCAGCAGCCAAGGCCTCAATTCACCCCTCCACTTT.

The chain carries TRBV6-5 and TRBJ1-4; 9 bases are shared with TRBD1. V was pared by 6 bases and J by 5 bases, with 10 bases of the junction left unmatched. The germline gives CDR1 MNHEY, CDR2 SVGAGI. This CDR3 is 16 amino acids long. The CDR3 spells CASRRTGVGENEKLFF. CDR3 bases: TGTGCCAGCAGAAGGACAGGGGTAGGCGAAAATGAAAAACTGTTTTTT.

The V call is TRBV7-8, the J call TRBJ2-4; D is unresolved. The last part of the DNA fits TRBJ2-7 better; the J call may be wrong. This CDR3 contains 17 residues. CDR1 SGHVS and CDR2 FQNEAQ come from the germline V gene. For the CDR3, the DNA is TGTGCCAGCAGCTTAAATTCCGTCGGGTTCTTCTCCTACGAGCAGTACTTC. Protein: CASSLNSVGFFSYEQYF.

The CDR3 DNA follows: TGTGCCAGCAGCCCCCGGACAGGGGGCCTGAATGAAAAACTGTTTTTT. This sequence encodes CASSPRTGGLNEKLFF. The gene calls are TRBV7-2 and TRBJ1-4; 11 bases are shared with TRBD1. This CDR3 spans 16 amino acids. Germline-derived CDR1 and CDR2 are SGHTA and FQGNSA. The V gene end was trimmed by 5 bases and the J gene end by 5 bases; junction bases not matched to a gene: 7.

The count of this clonotype is one. The genes are TRBV28 and TRBJ2-1; D not resolved. Germline-derived CDR1 and CDR2 are MDHEN and SYDVKM. The CDR3 spans 16 residues. Between the trimmed V and J ends, which lost 1 base and 6 bases, there was a span of 16 bases. CDR3 sequence reads: CASSLYVATRGNEQFF. For the CDR3, the DNA is TGTGCCAGCAGTTTATATGTTGCTACCCGAGGCAATGAGCAGTTCTTC.

This clonotype was seen at least ten times. The genes are TRBV30 and TRBJ2-5; D remains unclear. Germline V gene sequence: CDR1 GTSNPN, CDR2 SVGIG (reference sequence). The V gene lost 0 bases and the J gene lost 4 bases, with 3 bases spanning the gap. This CDR3 has 11 residues. CDR3 nucleotides: TGTGCCTGGAGTGTACGAGAGACCCAGTACTTC. This sequence encodes CAWSVRETQYF. Supplemented by reference TRBV30 and TRBJ2-5, the full variable domain reads SQTIHQWPATLVQPVGSPLSLECTVEGTSNPNLYWYRQAAGRGLQLLFYSVGIGQISSEVPQNLSASRPQDRQFILSSKKLLLSDSGFYLCAWSVRETQYFGPGTRLLVL.

This clonotype has only a few counts. The rearrangement links TRBV6-1 to TRBJ2-1; 13 bases agree with TRBD2. Germline CDR1 reads MNHNS; CDR2 reads SASEGT. Unmatched junction bases numbered 10, after V lost 7 bases and J lost 4 bases. CDR3 length: 17 residues. The CDR3: CASIPGTSGALYNEQFF. The CDR3 coding sequence is TGTGCCAGCATTCCCGGGACTAGCGGGGCCCTTTACAATGAGCAGTTCTTC.

The chain carries TRBV20-1 and TRBJ2-6; D is possibly TRBD1 (6 bases). Trimming took 4 bases from V and 2 from J, leaving 15 bases between them. The CDR3 has 16 amino acids. Germline values: CDR1 DFQATT, CDR2 SNEGSKA (reference sequence). This CDR3 is CSANKGVEAGANVLTF. CDR3 in DNA: TGCAGTGCTAACAAGGGGGTAGAGGCTGGGGCCAACGTCCTGACTTTC.

This clonotype was seen a handful of times. V usage is TRBV4-3 and J usage is TRBJ2-7, with 11 positions matching TRBD2. V dropped 3 bases and J dropped 4; count of bases not matched to a gene: 5. The CDR3 extends over 15 amino acids. The germline gives CDR1 LGHNA, CDR2 YSLEER. The CDR3 here is CASSQDSGGAYEQYF. CDR3 sequence (DNA): TGCGCCAGCAGCCAGGATAGCGGGGGGGCGTACGAGCAGTACTTC.

In its sample, this clonotype was seen a few times. V is TRBV5-6 and J is TRBJ2-7; a possible D gene is TRBD1 (5 bases). V was cut by 4 bases and J by 2 bases, with 13 bases left in between. Germline V gene sequence: CDR1 SGHDT, CDR2 YYEEEE. The CDR3 contains 14 residues. CDR3 region: CASSQGQRTYEQYF. Here the CDR3 DNA reads TGTGCCAGCAGCCAGGGTCAGCGCACCTACGAGCAGTACTTC. Complete variable domain (other parts from reference TRBV5-6 and TRBJ2-7): DAGVTQSPTHLIKTRGQQVTLRCSPKSGHDTVSWYQQALGQGPQFIFQYYEEEERQRGNFPDRFSGHQFPNYSSELNVNALLLGDSALYLCASSQGQRTYEQYFGPGTRLTVT.

The chain is built from TRBV28 and TRBJ2-1, with TRBD2 matching over 9 bases. CDR1 and CDR2 (germline): MDHEN, SYDVKM. V shed 3 bases, J shed 3 bases, and the junction held 24 bases outside the gene matches. The CDR3 runs to 22 residues. DNA of the CDR3: TGTGCCAGCAGTTTCGGGGGGTCCGCCAGGTTAATAGCGGGGGAGAGCTACAATGAGCAGTTCTTC. This encodes CASSFGGSARLIAGESYNEQFF.

The rearrangement joins TRBV6-2 or TRBV6-3 to TRBJ2-5; 7 nucleotides align to TRBD1. The CDR3 runs to 15 residues. Germline CDR1 MNHEY, CDR2 SVGEGT. Losses at the gene ends were 9 bases for V and 11 bases for J; bases not matched to a gene: 21. The CDR3 DNA reads TGTGCCAGTAGGACTTCGGCAGGGGGTACCAATGAGCAGTACTTC. It encodes CASRTSAGGTNEQYF.

This sequence joins TRBV6-5 and TRBJ2-6; possible D gene TRBD1, 6 bases. The CDR3 loop spans 14 amino acids. Trimming took 6 bases from V and 3 from J, leaving 9 bases between them. CDR1 and CDR2 (germline): MNHEY, SVGAGI. The CDR3 DNA is TGTGCCAGCAGACAGGGTTTTGGGGCCAACGTCCTGACTTTC. As protein: CASRQGFGANVLTF.

V usage is TRBV20-1 and J usage is TRBJ1-5; TRBD1 matches 8 bases. Germline-derived CDR1 and CDR2 are DFQATT and SNEGSKA (reference sequence). The CDR3 runs 15 residues. The trim removed 4 bases at V and 3 bases at J, leaving 8 bases unmatched. CDR3 amino acids: CSAKRTGTDNQPQHF. CDR3 nucleotide sequence: TGCAGTGCTAAACGGACAGGGACGGACAATCAGCCCCAGCATTTT.